What follows are 14 T cell receptor beta chains derived from one specimen sequenced in a study of cytomegalovirus exposure and HLA in healthy donors. Assay used: immunoSEQ multiplex PCR; TCRdb lists only in-frame clones, some missing. The sample holds about 180,000 clones, approximately 89% seen once. Sequenced: PBMCs. The origin of the receptors is a man younger than 35 in good health and CMV-seropositive.

As to this clone: This likely comes from a read error, as the CDR3 has no conserved phenylalanine or tryptophan at its end. The DNA is omitted, as the CDR3 cannot be located on it reliably, and the CDR3 follows TCRdb's listing. The chain has TRBV6-1 and TRBJ1-1; the table calls TRBD1, which could not be checked here. The CDR3 numbers 12 amino acids, ends counted. From germline, CDR1 is MNHNS and CDR2 SASEGT. The CDR3: CASSEAQRDRGI.

This clone turned up a few times. The DNA of the CDR3 is TGTGCTAGTGGTTCCCCGCGGGGCCCCTTCTCTGGAAACACCATATATTTT. Translating it yields CASGSPRGPFSGNTIYF. The rearrangement joins TRBV12-5 to TRBJ1-3, with D possibly matching TRBD1 (5 bases). This CDR3 is 17 amino acids long. Per germline, CDR1 LGHNT and CDR2 FRNRAP. The V and J ends lost 4 bases and 0 bases respectively, with 16 bases between them.

The chain combines TRBV5-4 with TRBJ1-2; TRBD1 is a possible D gene (5 bases). This CDR3 has 13 amino acids. V gave up 4 bases and J gave up 8 bases, with 15 bases separating them. Germline values: CDR1 SGHNT, CDR2 YYREEE (reference sequence). The CDR3 loop reads CASSPDSTSGYTF. The CDR3 nucleotides are TGTGCCAGCAGCCCTGACAGCACGAGCGGCTACACCTTC.

J is TRBJ1-2 and V is TRBV30; D gene unclear. The CDR3 extends over 12 amino acids. CDR1 and CDR2 from the germline V gene are GTSNPN and SVGIG (reference sequence). V gave up 3 bases and J gave up 8 bases, with 13 bases separating them. CDR3 bases: TGTGCCTGGAGGGGTGTAGCGCAAGGCTACACCTTC. Protein: CAWRGVAQGYTF. The full variable domain, in which reference TRBV30 and TRBJ1-2 provide the parts outside the CDR3, is SQTIHQWPATLVQPVGSPLSLECTVEGTSNPNLYWYRQAAGRGLQLLFYSVGIGQISSEVPQNLSASRPQDRQFILSSKKLLLSDSGFYLCAWRGVAQGYTFGSGTRLTVV.

CDR3 coding DNA: TGTGCCAGCAGTCGAACAGGGGGAAGACACAATGAGCAGTTCTTC. Amino acid sequence: CASSRTGGRHNEQFF. The chain links TRBV11-2 to TRBJ2-1, with 8 bases fitting TRBD1. J lost 5 bases, V lost 6 bases, and 9 bases had no gene match. Per the germline V gene, CDR1 is SGHAT and CDR2 is FQNNGV. The CDR3 runs to 15 residues. The complete variable domain, with remaining parts taken from reference TRBV11-2 and TRBJ2-1, reads EAGVAQSPRYKIIEKRQSVAFWCNPISGHATLYWYQQILGQGPKLLIQFQNNGVVDDSQLPKDRFSAERLKGVDSTLKIQPAKLEDSAVYLCASSRTGGRHNEQFFGPGTRLTVL.

The DNA of the CDR3 is TGTGCCAGCAGACCTGACAGCCCGGTTTATCAAGAGACCCAGTACTTC. This gives the protein CASRPDSPVYQETQYF. V gene TRBV7-2 combines with J gene TRBJ2-5; a possible D gene is TRBD1 (5 bases). The CDR3 is 16 residues long. Trimming took 6 bases from V and 2 from J, leaving 19 bases between them. CDR1 SGHTA and CDR2 FQGNSA come from the germline V gene. Complete variable domain (other parts from reference TRBV7-2 and TRBJ2-5): GAGVSQSPSNKVTEKGKDVELRCDPISGHTALYWYRQSLGQGLEFLIYFQGNSAPDKSGLPSDRFSAERTGGSVSTLTIQRTQQEDSAVYLCASRPDSPVYQETQYFGPGTRLLVL.

This clone was seen only once. The chain combines TRBV6-5 with TRBJ1-1; D remains ambiguous. The V and J ends lost 6 bases and 5 bases respectively, with 13 bases between them. The CDR3 is 13 residues long. CDR1 and CDR2 from the germline V gene are MNHEY and SVGAGI. The CDR3 DNA follows: TGTGCCAGCAGCCGCGGGGTGAGGACTGAAGCTTTCTTT. Translated: CASSRGVRTEAFF.

The J gene is TRBJ2-1, the V gene TRBV30; possibly TRBD1 for D (7 bases). Looked up from germline, CDR1 is GTSNPN and CDR2 is SVGIG (reference sequence). V was shortened by 1 base and J by 9 bases, with 16 bases between the two germline ends. This CDR3 region has 14 residues. The CDR3 DNA reads TGTGCCTGGAGTGAGCGGGCAGGGGGATTTGAGCAGTTCTTC. Its protein product is CAWSERAGGFEQFF.

This clone was picked up one time. The gene calls are TRBV9 and TRBJ1-1; the match to TRBD1 covers 10 bases. The junction had 1 base not matched to a gene; V was cut back by 3 bases and J by 5 bases. Germline values: CDR1 SGDLS, CDR2 YYNGEE. The length of the CDR3 is 13 residues. The CDR3 DNA is TGTGCCAGCAGCGGGACAGGGGGGACTGAAGCTTTCTTT. Its protein product is CASSGTGGTEAFF. The variable domain in full, completed from reference TRBV9 and TRBJ1-1, reads DSGVTQTPKHLITATGQRVTLRCSPRSGDLSVYWYQQSLDQGLQFLIQYYNGEERAKGNILERFSAQQFPDLHSELNLSSLELGDSALYFCASSGTGGTEAFFGQGTRLTVV.

A single count supports this clone. The rearrangement uses TRBV5-1 and TRBJ2-7; 8 bases align to TRBD1. V gave up 4 bases and J gave up 0 bases; unmatched junction bases: 9. The length of the CDR3 is 16 residues. From germline, CDR1 is SGHRS and CDR2 YFSETQ. The CDR3 DNA reads TGCGCCAGCAGCCTAGCCTGGGACAGGATCTCCTACGAGCAGTACTTC. Encoded protein: CASSLAWDRISYEQYF.

V and J are TRBV7-2 and TRBJ2-1, with 8 nucleotides matching TRBD2. CDR3 length equals 15 residues. CDR1 and CDR2 (germline): SGHTA, FQGNSA. Germline trimming cut 1 base from V and 6 bases from J; bases unmatched to any gene: 5. The CDR3 sequence is CASSLERGGLNEQFF. CDR3 DNA: TGTGCCAGCAGCTTAGAACGGGGGGGCCTCAATGAGCAGTTCTTC.

The sample holds a few counts of this clone. V gene TRBV27 combines with J gene TRBJ2-1, with D maybe TRBD1 (5 bases). Germline V lookup: CDR1 MNHEY, CDR2 SMNVEV (reference sequence). This CDR3 region has 14 residues. V was shortened by 6 bases and J by 0 bases, with 9 bases between the two germline ends. The DNA of the CDR3 is TGTGCCAGCAGAAGGGGTACCTCCTACAATGAGCAGTTCTTC. It translates to CASRRGTSYNEQFF.

The chain employs TRBV2 and TRBJ1-5; 9 nucleotides line up with TRBD1. CDR1 and CDR2 (germline): SNHLY, FYNNEI. The CDR3 is 14 residues long. Unmatched junction bases numbered 2, after V lost 6 bases and J lost 2 bases. The CDR3 sequence is CASRRQGGNQPQHF. CDR3 bases: TGTGCCAGCAGGCGACAGGGGGGCAATCAGCCCCAGCATTTT.

This clone occurred a few times. In DNA form, the CDR3 reads TGCGCCAGCAGCCAAGATAAGGGGAATCAGCCCCAGCATTTT. It translates to CASSQDKGNQPQHF. This chain links TRBV4-3 with TRBJ1-5, with a possible D match to TRBD1 (5 bases). Between the trimmed V and J ends, which lost 0 bases and 4 bases, there was a span of 7 bases. Looked up from germline, CDR1 is LGHNA and CDR2 is YSLEER. This CDR3 has 14 amino acids.